The 32 T cell receptor beta chains below all came from one sample that was sequenced in a study of T cell responses to AZD1222 COVID-19 vaccine. Measured with immunoSEQ multiplex PCR; TCRdb has only the in-frame clones, and not every one. The repertoire holds some 120,000 clones, just over 90% seen once, with 4% to 5% in the top ten. This specimen consisted of peripheral blood, obtained on day 0 of AZD1222 vaccination. These receptors came from an adult in good health.

This chain links TRBV19 with TRBJ2-7; D perhaps matches TRBD1 (6 bases). Germline CDR1 reads LNHDA; CDR2 reads SQIVND (reference sequence). The CDR3 spans 10 residues. The CDR3 DNA follows: TGTGCTCACAGGGCTTACGAGCAGTACTTC. Its translation is CAHRAYEQYF.

This clone is medium-sized in the sample. J is TRBJ1-1 and V is TRBV13; D uncertain. The length of the CDR3 is 14 residues. The germline gives CDR1 PRHDT, CDR2 FYEKMQ (reference sequence). Trimming pared 2 bases from V and 2 bases from J, leaving 9 bases between. The CDR3 sequence is CASSLSTPNTEAFF. CDR3 nucleotide sequence: TGTGCCAGCAGCTTATCGACACCTAACACTGAAGCTTTCTTT.

The V gene is TRBV7-2, the J gene TRBJ1-6, with D unresolved. The CDR3 is made up of 14 amino acids. CDR1 is SGHTA and CDR2 is FQGNSA in the germline V gene. The germline V and J ends were trimmed by 1 base and 10 bases, with 11 bases remaining between them. The DNA for the CDR3 is TGTGCCAGCAGCTTAGAGAGGGTGAGCTCACCCCTCCACTTT. Protein product: CASSLERVSSPLHF.

V is TRBV10-1 and J is TRBJ1-6; tentatively, D is TRBD1 (6 bases). Germline V gives CDR1 WNHNN, CDR2 SYGVQD (reference sequence). Deletions cut 8 bases from V and 4 bases from J, with 9 bases between. There are 13 residues in the CDR3. CDR3 coding DNA: TGCGCCAGCCGGGACAAGTATAATTCACCCCTCCACTTT. Encoded protein: CASRDKYNSPLHF.

CDR3 region: CASSQSGGNGNTIYF. The CDR3 DNA reads TGTGCCAGCAGCCAAAGCGGGGGAAACGGAAACACCATATATTTT. The rearrangement links TRBV3-1 (or the pseudogene TRBV3-2) to TRBJ1-3, with a tentative D call TRBD1 (5 bases). Germline CDR1 is LGHDT and CDR2 is YNNKEL (reference sequence). The ends were cut back, 2 bases at V and 4 bases at J, with 12 bases in the middle. There are 15 residues in the CDR3.

CDR3 coding DNA: TGTGCCACCAGTGGAGGGACAGTATTAGATACGCAGTATTTT. This gives the protein CATSGGTVLDTQYF. The V and J genes are TRBV24-1 and TRBJ2-3, with 7 bases that match TRBD1. CDR1 and CDR2 from the germline V gene are KGHDR and SFDVKD. This CDR3 region has 14 residues. V dropped 5 bases and J dropped 5; count of bases not matched to a gene: 6.

This chain links TRBV30 with TRBJ2-7; tentative D call: TRBD2 (6 bases). V was trimmed by 5 bases and J by 0 bases, leaving 17 bases between them. This CDR3 is built from 15 residues. Looked up from germline, CDR1 is GTSNPN and CDR2 is SVGIG (reference sequence). CDR3 residues: CAWRDTWEVSYEQYF. CDR3 sequence (DNA): TGTGCCTGGCGCGATACTTGGGAGGTCTCCTACGAGCAGTACTTC.

This chain connects TRBV6-6 to TRBJ1-4; 7 positions agree with TRBD1. CDR1 and CDR2 from the germline V gene are MNHNY and SVGAGI (reference sequence). V was clipped by 0 bases and J by 8 bases; unmatched bases: 9. The length of the CDR3 is 16 residues. The CDR3 sequence is CASSYSGTAKKEKLFF. CDR3 nucleotide sequence: TGTGCCAGCAGTTACTCGGGGACAGCCAAGAAGGAAAAACTGTTTTTT.

This chain links TRBV10-3 with TRBJ2-7; D is unclear. Trimming pared 6 bases from V and 0 bases from J, leaving 21 bases between. Germline CDR1 ENHRY, CDR2 SYGVKD. This CDR3 is 17 amino acids long. CDR3 residues: CAIREARTEKSSYEQYF. The DNA of the CDR3 is TGTGCCATCAGAGAAGCCCGTACAGAAAAAAGCTCCTACGAGCAGTACTTC.

The rearrangement uses TRBV29-1 and TRBJ1-2; 11 bases fit TRBD1. V trimming: 6 bases; J trimming: 3 bases; junction bases outside the gene matches: 3. The germline gives CDR1 SQVTM, CDR2 ANQGSEA. The CDR3 is 13 amino acids. CDR3 sequence reads: CSVGQGVYYGYTF. CDR3 DNA sequence: TGCAGCGTGGGACAGGGGGTGTACTATGGCTACACCTTC.

The chain couples TRBV4-3 to TRBJ2-7; D is possibly TRBD1 (7 bases). Trimming stripped 4 bases from V and 5 bases from J, with 15 bases between. This CDR3 is 14 amino acids long. Germline values: CDR1 LGHNA, CDR2 YSLEER. The CDR3 spells CASSLGGTEDEQYF. In nucleotides, the CDR3 is TGCGCCAGCAGCCTGGGCGGGACAGAGGACGAGCAGTACTTC.

The V call is TRBV6-5, the J call TRBJ2-7, with TRBD1 identical over 7 bases. The CDR3 covers 15 residues. The V segment lost 4 bases and the J segment 3 bases; nucleotides outside the gene matches: 9. CDR1 and CDR2 (germline): MNHEY, SVGAGI. The CDR3 region has the DNA TGTGCCAGCAGTTTAAACGAGGGACAGTACTACGAGCAGTACTTC. Protein product: CASSLNEGQYYEQYF.

This rearrangement joins TRBV19 to TRBJ1-2; TRBD1 matches at 9 bases. V shed 4 bases, J shed 2 bases, and the junction held 5 bases outside the gene matches. Germline loops: CDR1 LNHDA, CDR2 SQIVND (reference sequence). The CDR3 runs to 15 residues. The chain's CDR3 is CASSKGTGTNYGYTF. CDR3 sequence (DNA): TGTGCCAGTAGTAAGGGGACAGGGACAAACTATGGCTACACCTTC.

The V gene is TRBV9, the J gene TRBJ2-2; D gene uncertain. CDR3 length: 16 residues. V dropped 0 bases and J dropped 1 base, with 10 bases sitting between them. Germline lookup yields CDR1 SGDLS and CDR2 YYNGEE. The chain's CDR3 is CASSVGLRRNTGELFF. CDR3 sequence (DNA): TGTGCCAGCAGCGTAGGGCTACGGAGGAACACCGGGGAGCTGTTTTTT.

This clone was observed a single time. CDR3 DNA: TGTGCCATCAGAGAAAAGCCCTACGGGAATGAGCAGTTCTTC. This codes for CAIREKPYGNEQFF. The rearrangement uses TRBV10-3 and TRBJ2-1; no definite D call. CDR3 length equals 14 residues. The V end was cut by 6 bases, the J end by 7 bases, with 16 bases between. Germline CDR1 is ENHRY and CDR2 is SYGVKD.

V gene TRBV24-1 combines with J gene TRBJ1-2, with D perhaps matching TRBD1 (5 bases). The germline gives CDR1 KGHDR, CDR2 SFDVKD. The CDR3 is 14 residues long. Between the trimmed V and J ends, which lost 0 bases and 6 bases, there was a span of 10 bases. The CDR3 DNA sequence: TGTGCCACCAGTGATTTGCGGCAGGGTCATGGCTACACCTTC. This codes for CATSDLRQGHGYTF.

The chain has TRBV6-1 and TRBJ2-7; D perhaps matches TRBD2 (5 bases). V was trimmed by 0 bases and J by 4 bases, leaving 10 bases between them. The CDR3 loop spans 14 amino acids. Germline CDR1 and CDR2: MNHNS and SASEGT. CDR3 sequence: CASSEALRGYEQYF. In DNA form, the CDR3 reads TGTGCCAGCAGTGAAGCGCTTCGGGGATACGAGCAGTACTTC.

The chain joins TRBV6-1 to TRBJ1-5, with unresolved D. The germline V and J ends were trimmed by 3 bases and 10 bases, with 13 bases remaining between them. The CDR3 is 13 residues long. Germline V gene lookup returns CDR1 MNHNS and CDR2 SASEGT. This CDR3 is CASSDPGPHPQHF. For the CDR3, the DNA is TGTGCCAGCAGTGACCCTGGCCCACATCCCCAGCATTTT.

V is TRBV18 and J is TRBJ1-4, with D uncertain. The V gene lost 3 bases and the J gene lost 5 bases, with 10 bases spanning the gap. Germline-derived CDR1 and CDR2 are KGHSH and LQKENI. The CDR3 totals 14 residues. In DNA form, the CDR3 reads TGTGCCAGCTCACCGGACGGCCGAAATGAAAAACTGTTTTTT. Protein product: CASSPDGRNEKLFF.

The chain links TRBV5-1 to TRBJ2-5; D perhaps matches TRBD2 (6 bases). Germline V CDR1 and CDR2: SGHRS, YFSETQ. The CDR3 runs to 14 residues. Between the trimmed V and J ends, which lost 0 bases and 5 bases, there was a span of 11 bases. CDR3 protein: CASSLEGRLETQYF. CDR3 coding DNA: TGCGCCAGCAGCTTGGAGGGGAGGTTGGAGACCCAGTACTTC.

The gene calls are TRBV27 and TRBJ1-4, with a weak D call TRBD1 (5 bases). This CDR3 contains 15 residues. Germline loops: CDR1 MNHEY, CDR2 SMNVEV (reference sequence). V gave up 9 bases and J gave up 7 bases, with 21 bases separating them. CDR3 nucleotide sequence: TGTGCCAGTTCCCAGGGTTTTGTCGTGCGTGAAAAACTGTTTTTT. Amino acids: CASSQGFVVREKLFF.

The CDR3 region is CASSFRGGYQETQYF. The CDR3 coding sequence is TGTGCCAGCAGCTTCCGCGGGGGATATCAAGAGACCCAGTACTTC. This rearrangement joins TRBV11-1 to TRBJ2-5, with TRBD2 matching 7 bases. The CDR3 totals 15 residues. CDR1 and CDR2 (germline): SGHAT, FQDESV (reference sequence). The J segment lost 2 bases and the V segment lost 3 bases, leaving 6 bases of the junction unmatched. The full variable domain, with the rest looked up from reference TRBV11-1 and TRBJ2-5, is EAEVAQSPRYKITEKSQAVAFWCDPISGHATLYWYRQILGQGPELLVQFQDESVVDDSQLPKDRFSAERLKGVDSTLKIQPAELGDSAMYLCASSFRGGYQETQYFGPGTRLLVL.

This clone was observed a few times. The chain combines TRBV7-8 with TRBJ1-1; TRBD1 matches at 7 bases. Unmatched junction bases numbered 5, after V lost 6 bases and J lost 4 bases. This CDR3 is 13 amino acids long. Per germline, CDR1 SGHVS and CDR2 FQNEAQ. CDR3: CASRPTGVTEAFF. The CDR3 nucleotides are TGTGCCAGCAGGCCCACAGGGGTCACTGAAGCTTTCTTT.

V and J are TRBV28 and TRBJ2-7, with 10 bases lining up with TRBD1. Per the germline V gene, CDR1 is MDHEN and CDR2 is SYDVKM. The J segment lost 5 bases and the V segment lost 5 bases, leaving 6 bases of the junction unmatched. The CDR3 contains 14 residues. In DNA form, the CDR3 reads TGTGCCAGCAGTCCCAGGGACAGGGGACACGAGCAGTACTTC. This encodes CASSPRDRGHEQYF.

As concerns this clone: At one end the junction does not follow the germline gene, possibly because of a read error. The genes are TRBV19 and TRBJ2-7; D is perhaps TRBD1 or TRBD2 (5 bases each). CDR1 LNHDA and CDR2 SQIVND come from the germline V gene (reference sequence). The CDR3 runs 11 residues. CDR3 sequence reads: CASSIGDGITF. Here the CDR3 DNA reads TGTGCCAGTAGTATCGGGGACGGAATAACCTTC.

This chain joins TRBV18 and TRBJ2-5; tentatively, D is TRBD1 (6 bases). The V end lost 2 bases, the J end lost 4 bases, and 11 bases lay between the germline ends. The germline V gene has CDR1 KGHSH and CDR2 LQKENI. This CDR3 comprises 14 residues. CDR3 nucleotides: TGTGCCAGCTCACCATCCGGGACATCAGAGACCCAGTACTTC. Translation gives CASSPSGTSETQYF.

The V gene is TRBV19, the J gene TRBJ2-7; 7 nucleotides agree with TRBD1. The germline CDR1 and CDR2 sequences are LNHDA and SQIVND (reference sequence). This CDR3 is 17 amino acids long. Losses at the gene ends were 0 bases for V and 0 bases for J; bases not matched to a gene: 8. In nucleotides, the CDR3 is TGTGCCAGTAGTATAGATCTGCAGGGGGACAACTCCTACGAGCAGTACTTC. Translating gives CASSIDLQGDNSYEQYF.

The chain joins TRBV7-8 to TRBJ2-5; tentatively, D is TRBD2 (5 bases). Deletions cut 3 bases from V and 5 bases from J, with 7 bases between. Germline V gene sequence: CDR1 SGHVS, CDR2 FQNEAQ. There are 12 residues in the CDR3. DNA for the CDR3: TGTGCCAGCAGCTTCTCGGGGGAGACCCAGTACTTC. The encoded protein is CASSFSGETQYF.

A single count supports this clone. The chain has TRBV12-5 and TRBJ1-5, with 9 bases that match TRBD1. The CDR3 has 15 amino acids. With 2 bases clipped from V and 4 bases from J, the junction kept 3 bases outside the gene matches. Germline values: CDR1 LGHNT, CDR2 FRNRAP. CDR3 loop: CASGLKGTGNQPQHF. For the CDR3, the DNA is TGTGCTAGTGGTTTGAAAGGGACAGGGAATCAGCCCCAGCATTTT.

This rearrangement joins TRBV7-2 to TRBJ1-1, with D possibly being TRBD1 (5 bases). Per germline, CDR1 SGHTA and CDR2 FQGNSA. Trimming pared 4 bases from V and 1 base from J, leaving 13 bases between. The CDR3 runs to 15 residues. This CDR3 reads CASSSRTGPNTEAFF. The CDR3 DNA is TGTGCCAGCAGCTCCCGGACGGGACCGAACACTGAAGCTTTCTTT.

The chain couples TRBV3-1 (or the pseudogene TRBV3-2) to TRBJ1-2; no definite D call. V was clipped by 1 base and J by 10 bases, with 7 bases between them. Germline assignment: CDR1 LGHDT and CDR2 YNNKEL (reference sequence). The CDR3 length is 11 residues. CDR3 bases: TGTGCCAGCAGCCAAGGGGTTGTCTACACCTTC. It codes for CASSQGVVYTF.

The chain combines TRBV7-9 with TRBJ2-7; TRBD1 matches at 7 bases. This CDR3 contains 14 residues. Germline CDR1 and CDR2: SEHNR and FQNEAQ (reference sequence). J gave up 7 bases and V 1 base, and 7 bases lay outside the gene matches. For the CDR3, the DNA is TGTGCCAGCAGCTTAGGACAGGGCTTTCGAGAGCAGTACTTC. Its protein is CASSLGQGFREQYF.